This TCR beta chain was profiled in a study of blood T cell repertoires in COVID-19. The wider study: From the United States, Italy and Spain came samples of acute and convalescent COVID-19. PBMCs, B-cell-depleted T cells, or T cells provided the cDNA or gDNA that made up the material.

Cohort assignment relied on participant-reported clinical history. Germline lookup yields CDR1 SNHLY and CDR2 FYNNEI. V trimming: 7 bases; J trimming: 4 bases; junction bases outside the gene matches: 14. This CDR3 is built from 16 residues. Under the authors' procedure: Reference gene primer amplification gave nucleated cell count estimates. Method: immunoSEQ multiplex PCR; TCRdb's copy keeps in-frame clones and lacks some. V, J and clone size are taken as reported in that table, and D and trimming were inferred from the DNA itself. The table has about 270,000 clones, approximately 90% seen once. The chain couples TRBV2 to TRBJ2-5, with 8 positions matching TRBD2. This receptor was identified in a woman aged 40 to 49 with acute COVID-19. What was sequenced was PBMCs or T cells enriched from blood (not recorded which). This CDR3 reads CASKGLAGGVAETQYF. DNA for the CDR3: TGTGCCAGCAAAGGACTAGCTGGGGGGGTGGCAGAGACCCAGTACTTC. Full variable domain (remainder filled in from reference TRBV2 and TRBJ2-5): EPEVTQTPSHQVTQMGQEVILRCVPISNHLYFYWYRQILGQKVEFLVSFYNNEISEKSEIFDDQFSVERPDGSNFTLKIRSTKLEDSAMYFCASKGLAGGVAETQYFGPGTRLLVL.